The 6 T cell receptor beta chains in this list originate from one sample, sequenced in a study of blood T cell repertoires in COVID-19. Method: immunoSEQ multiplex PCR; TCRdb's copy keeps in-frame clones and lacks some. The data contain around 250,000 clones, more than 70% of them singletons. The sample comprised peripheral blood. Receptors originate from a woman aged 18-35 years with acute or convalescent COVID-19.

This chain uses TRBV12-3 or TRBV12-4 with TRBJ1-2; D call uncertain. This CDR3 has 12 amino acids. V was clipped by 6 bases and J by 7 bases, with 12 bases between them. The CDR3 DNA follows: TGTGCCAGCAGCCGGGATCTGACTGGCTACACCTTC. Protein sequence: CASSRDLTGYTF.

The rearrangement links TRBV19 to TRBJ1-3, with D tentatively TRBD1 (6 bases). Germline V gives CDR1 LNHDA, CDR2 SQIVND (reference sequence). V lost 3 bases and J 2 bases, leaving 14 bases between the germline ends. This CDR3 is built from 16 residues. The CDR3 sequence: CASSIRGAAAGNTIYF. As DNA, the CDR3 is TGTGCCAGTAGTATTCGGGGGGCGGCCGCTGGAAACACCATATATTTT.

The chain employs TRBV7-8 and TRBJ2-1, with 9 positions matching TRBD2. CDR1 is SGHVS and CDR2 is FQNEAQ in the germline V gene. The V segment lost 1 base and the J segment 5 bases; nucleotides outside the gene matches: 6. The CDR3 totals 16 residues. In nucleotides, the CDR3 is TGTGCCAGCAGCTTAGTGGCTAGCGGGGCTCACAATGAGCAGTTCTTC. Residues: CASSLVASGAHNEQFF.

V and J are TRBV18 and TRBJ1-1, with D possibly TRBD1 on 5 matching bases. Germline CDR1 and CDR2: KGHSH and LQKENI. The ends were cut back, 5 bases at V and 6 bases at J, with 13 bases in the middle. The CDR3 has 13 residues. CDR3 in amino acids: CASSTRDFAEAFF. CDR3 bases: TGTGCCAGCTCAACCAGGGATTTCGCTGAAGCTTTCTTT.

The chain employs TRBV4-3 and TRBJ2-1; 9 nucleotides match TRBD2. Per the germline V gene, CDR1 is LGHNA and CDR2 is YSLEER. This CDR3 has 18 amino acids. V was pared by 6 bases and J by 4 bases, with 16 bases of the junction left unmatched. The CDR3 sequence: CASSLTGVSGRPYNEQFF. CDR3 coding DNA: TGCGCCAGCAGTCTTACCGGTGTAAGCGGGAGGCCTTACAATGAGCAGTTCTTC.

The rearrangement uses TRBV6-6 and TRBJ2-3; 10 bases map to TRBD1. The V gene end was trimmed by 5 bases and the J gene end by 2 bases; junction bases not matched to a gene: 13. The CDR3 contains 18 residues. The germline V gene has CDR1 MNHNY and CDR2 SVGAGI (reference sequence). CDR3 coding DNA: TGTGCCAGCAGTCCTCCCCCCGGGACAGGGGAATCCACAGATACGCAGTATTTT. This gives the protein CASSPPPGTGESTDTQYF.